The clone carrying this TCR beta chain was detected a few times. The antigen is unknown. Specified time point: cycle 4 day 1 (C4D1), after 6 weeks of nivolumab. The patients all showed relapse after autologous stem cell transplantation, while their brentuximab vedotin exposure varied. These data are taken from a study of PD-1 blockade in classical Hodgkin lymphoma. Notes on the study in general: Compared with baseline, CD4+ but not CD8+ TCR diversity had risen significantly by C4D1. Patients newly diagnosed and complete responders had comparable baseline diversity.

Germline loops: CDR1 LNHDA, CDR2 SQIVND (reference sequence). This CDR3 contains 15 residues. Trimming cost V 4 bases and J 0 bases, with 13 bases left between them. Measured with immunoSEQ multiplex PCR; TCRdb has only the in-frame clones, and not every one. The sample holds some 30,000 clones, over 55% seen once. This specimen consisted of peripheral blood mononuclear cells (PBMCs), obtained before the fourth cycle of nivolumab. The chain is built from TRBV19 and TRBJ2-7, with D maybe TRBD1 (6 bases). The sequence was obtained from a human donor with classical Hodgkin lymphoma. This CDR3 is CASSRTGTNSYEQYF. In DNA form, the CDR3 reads TGTGCCAGTAGTAGAACCGGGACAAACTCCTACGAGCAGTACTTC.